Listed below are T cell receptor beta chains from one sample, sequenced in a study of tumor-infiltrating lymphocytes in primary liver carcinoma. TCRdb called the multiplex PCR reads again in MiXCR, with one record for every CDR3 protein. Of some 180,000 distinct CDR3 sequences in the sample, over 45% are singletons; the top ten hold about 70%. The sequenced material came from peripheral blood. These receptors were taken from a man aged 35 to 55 with primary liver carcinoma and hepatitis B virus infection. Each CDR3 is given with its conserved first and last residue.

CASISGLVDYNEQFF | TRBJ2-1 | TRBV11-2
CASSQPGVDTQYF | TRBJ2-3 | TRBV14
CASSAGTGGDYSYRYTF | TRBJ1-2 | TRBV12-3/TRBV12-4
CVSSPRDDSSYERYF | TRBJ2-7 | TRBV11-2
CACSWTGDNEQFF | TRBJ2-1 | TRBV7-3
CASSAYSGRAGLDEQYF | TRBJ2-7 | TRBV10-1
CASSLAFGTELPYEQYF | TRBJ2-7 | TRBV12-3/TRBV12-4
CAHARESYNSPLHF | TRBJ1-6 | TRBV28
CASSQLAGESINEQFF | TRBJ2-1 | TRBV6-5
CVSSLNFQETQYF | TRBJ2-5 | TRBV11-2
CSARTGLSHEQFF | TRBJ2-1 | TRBV20-1
CASSPGTGKGPQHF | TRBJ1-5 | TRBV6-5
CASSLGLPPDTQYF | TRBJ2-3 | TRBV11-2
CASGEPGYGYTF | TRBJ1-2 | TRBV6-6
CASSLSVTNEQFF | TRBJ2-1 | TRBV11-2
CASSYSKGGSSSYEQFF | TRBJ2-1 | TRBV6-5
CAGSRTDTYNEQFF | TRBJ2-1 | TRBV5-4
CASSQDGREAEAFF | TRBJ1-1 | TRBV4-1
CASSPLGGETEAFF | TRBJ1-1 | TRBV11-2
CASSPTSGTYNEQFF | TRBJ2-1 | TRBV4-2
CASSYYGLAGVGGNEQFF | TRBJ2-1 | TRBV7-9
CASTHVAGATDTEYF | TRBJ2-3 | TRBV12-3/TRBV12-4
CASSFPQWGGNEQFF | TRBJ2-1 | TRBV11-2
CASSHLVSGRNGELFF | TRBJ2-2 | TRBV6-2/TRBV6-3
CASSKTESSYNEQFF | TRBJ2-1 | TRBV6-6